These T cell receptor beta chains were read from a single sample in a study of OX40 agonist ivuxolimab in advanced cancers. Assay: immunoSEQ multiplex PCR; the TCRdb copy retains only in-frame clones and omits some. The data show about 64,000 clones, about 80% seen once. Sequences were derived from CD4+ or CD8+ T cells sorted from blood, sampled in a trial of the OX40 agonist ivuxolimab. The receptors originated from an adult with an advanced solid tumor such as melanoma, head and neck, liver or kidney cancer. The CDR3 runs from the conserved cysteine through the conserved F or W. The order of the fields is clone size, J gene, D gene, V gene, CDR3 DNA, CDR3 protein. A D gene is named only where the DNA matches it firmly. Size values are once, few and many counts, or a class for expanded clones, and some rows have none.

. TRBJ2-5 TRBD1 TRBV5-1 TGCGCCAGTAGCACTTTACCGACAGGGGGCCAAGAGACCCAGTACTTC CASSTLPTGGQETQYF
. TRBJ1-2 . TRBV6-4 TGTGCCAGCAGTGATGTATATCGGGCCGGTAACTATGGCTACACCTTC CASSDVYRAGNYGYTF
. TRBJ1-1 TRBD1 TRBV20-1 TGCAGTGCACAACAGGGGGAGGAGGCTTTCTTT CSAQQGEEAFF
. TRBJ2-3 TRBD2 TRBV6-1 TGTGCCAGCAGTGTGGCGGGAGGGCGATTAGGTACAGATACGCAGTATTTT CASSVAGGRLGTDTQYF
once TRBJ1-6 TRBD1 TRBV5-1 TGCGCCAGCAGCAATGGACAGGGTGATTCACCCCTCCACTTT CASSNGQGDSPLHF
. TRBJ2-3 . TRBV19 TGTGCCAGTAGATCGTTGTGGGGGGACAAGGCAGATACGCAGTATTTT CASRSLWGDKADTQYF
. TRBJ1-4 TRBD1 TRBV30 TGTGCCTGGAGCCCAGGGGGAACTAATGAAAAACTGTTTTTT CAWSPGGTNEKLFF
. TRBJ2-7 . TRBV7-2 TGTGCCAGCAGCCGAACCGGGGTTCCCTACGAGCAGTACTTC CASSRTGVPYEQYF
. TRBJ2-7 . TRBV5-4 TGTGCCAGCAGCTCCGCGGGGTACTACGAGCAGTACTTC CASSSAGYYEQYF
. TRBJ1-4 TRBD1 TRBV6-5 TGTGCCAGCAGTTACTCCAGGGGGGCCAACGAAAAACTGTTTTTT CASSYSRGANEKLFF
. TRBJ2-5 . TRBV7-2 TGTGCCAGCAGCTTAGAAGGGGGAGTCGAGACCCAGTACTTC CASSLEGGVETQYF
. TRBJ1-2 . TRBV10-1 TGCGCCAGCAGTGATGGAGGAAACTATGGCTACACCTTC CASSDGGNYGYTF
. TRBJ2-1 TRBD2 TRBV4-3 TGCGCCAGCAGCCAAGGGCTAGCGGGGGGCAATGAGCAGTTCTTC CASSQGLAGGNEQFF
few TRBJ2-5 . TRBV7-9 TGTGCCAGCAGCTTAGAGTCGGAGACCCAGTACTTC CASSLESETQYF
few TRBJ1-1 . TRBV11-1 TGTGCCAGCAGCCTACGTCGGTTGGACACTGAAGCTTTCTTT CASSLRRLDTEAFF
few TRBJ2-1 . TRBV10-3 TGTGCCATCAGTGAGCGGGGCGGGTTAGCGAGTTCCTACAATGAGCAGTTCTTC CAISERGGLASSYNEQFF